This T cell receptor beta chain was captured in a study of cytomegalovirus exposure and HLA in healthy donors (dated by TCRdb to about 2017). Background for the entire study: An earlier analysis of 587 of the donors reported 276 Gb of sequence data and 95 million to 130 million unique TCR beta sequences obtained from about 179 million T cells. Roughly 320 gigabases of sequencing data and around 80 million unique TCR sequences made up an early release that covered over 550 HLA-typed donors. The genetic ancestry cluster associated with self-reported Caucasian donors included over 80% of the roughly 390 genotyped donors. The aim of the study was to test whether cataloging public T cell receptors could identify signatures of past pathogen exposure. The study profiled the T cell repertoires of 500 to 800 subjects by immunosequencing and related them to cytomegalovirus serostatus. A separate validation cohort of 100 to 150 different subjects was used in addition to the 666-subject first cohort. The study combined high-throughput TCR immunosequencing, statistical association of individual TCRs with disease status, and machine learning to predict cytomegalovirus infection status. A later analysis re-examined previously published TCR beta repertoires from hundreds of donors and added high-resolution HLA genotyping to investigate patterns of TCR occurrence. Rather than drawing on any new phenotypic data, the later analysis identified candidate immune exposures from TCR beta sequences and the way those sequences occurred across donors. In an earlier analysis of roughly 540 of the donors, high-throughput TCR beta sequencing was used to judge whether each TCR beta V gene segment behaved as functional or pseudogenic. Donor age, sex, ethnicity and CMV serostatus were compiled alongside the repertoire data. In a later genetic analysis, genome-wide SNP genotypes for about 65% of the roughly 700 donors were used, and that subset was treated as a discovery cohort. All discovery cohort repertoires had been generated on a single sequencing platform. HLA typing covered class I and class II loci at four-digit resolution. Typing coverage differed by locus: A, B, C, DRB1 and DQB1 were typed in roughly 620-630 donors, DQA1 in 522, DPA1 in 600 to 610, and DPB1 in approximately 450. A handful of DR-DQ haplotypes were handled as single units for association and clustering because linkage in the cohort was strong. On average, roughly 240,000 unique TCR beta nucleotide sequences were sequenced per donor among about 400 genotyped donors of the cohort, with 15% to 20% of those sequences being non-productive. Here is what the overall study found, with its caveats: An earlier analysis of around 600 of the donors showed that most TCR beta V segments appeared in productive rearrangements either about 87% or about 30% of the time, which broadly matched IMGT annotations. The 87-base-pair reads could not distinguish some IMGT-functional V segments, including TRBV6-2 and TRBV6-3, so those segments were excluded. Several of the top co-occurrence clusters appeared to be linked to parvovirus B19, influenza, CMV and Epstein-Barr virus, according to a later analysis. Because some donors lacked HLA typing at each locus, the association tests relied only on the typed subset. A group of highly shared sequence variants was considered likely to be a technical artifact of the sequencing pipeline. In a later genetic analysis, fewer N-insertions in productive TCRs were reported among donors in an Asian-associated ancestry cluster than the roughly 670-donor mean. The classifier was reported to diagnose cytomegalovirus status with high specificity and sensitivity in both the original and validation cohorts. For the cohort, immune exposure information was limited to CMV serostatus. The study listed 150 to 200 TCR beta chains as associated with cytomegalovirus. Most TCR sequences were seen in very few donors, while some public TCRs were found in many individuals. Linkage disequilibrium might explain the correlated functional status among segregating V segments, but an unknown experimental factor could not be excluded. A later genetic analysis associated a missense DCLRE1C variant with V-gene and J-gene trimming of TCR beta chains, and an independent cohort replicated the association. The authors suggested that the approach could potentially be extended to other disease states and immunological phenotypes. In a later analysis, TCR association rates were found to vary across HLA loci, with the most associated TCRs seen for DRB1 alleles and the fewest for HLA-C alleles. In vitro tests confirmed that three of the cytomegalovirus-associated TCR beta chains recognize cytomegalovirus antigens. Specific HLA alleles were associated with 16,951 TCR beta sequences at a false discovery rate of 0.05 in a later analysis. Strong co-occurrence of HLA alleles, especially DR and DQ, made assigning TCR associations to individual alleles difficult. Roughly uniform sequencing depth across donors was assumed in presence/absence analyses, although this assumption may not hold. A further reported finding was that TCR beta sequences accurately predicted the HLA-A and HLA-B alleles for most subjects in the first cohort. Because counts were too low, around 17 rarely observed V segments, including chromosome 9 orphons, were left out of the earlier analysis of about 500 of the donors. In this cohort, only TCR beta chains were sequenced, and detectable features were limited by the absence of alpha or paired-chain data. A later analysis found that HLA-associated TCR beta chains were more clonally expanded and had lower generation probabilities than equally common non-associated chains. A later analysis found that most CMV-associated TCR beta chains appeared HLA-restricted, with HLA associations seemingly driven largely by CMV exposure.

Trimming removed 1 base from V and 0 bases from J; the gene matches leave 4 bases unexplained. The CDR3 runs 17 amino acids, cysteine and phenylalanine included. Only the CDR3 DNA stays, 51 bases, in frame from base 1. CDR1 and CDR2 are read off the germline V gene as SGHRS and YFSETQ. Library preparation used the immunoSEQ multiplex PCR assay. A mixture of 60 forward primers for TCR Vbeta segments and 13 reverse primers for TCR Jbeta segments was used in the multiplex PCR. Amplification of the CDR3 region of rearranged TCR beta genes was performed with a multiplex PCR assay on genomic DNA. The Illumina HiSeq System was used to sequence the amplified TCR beta libraries as 87-base-pair reads. From the authors' description of their analysis: A later analysis counted tens of millions of unique TCR beta chains across the 550 to 700 repertoires, and around 12 million of these chains were shared by at least two donors. To remove PCR and sequencing errors, raw reads were error-corrected and collapsed into unique sequences using a nearest-neighbor algorithm that merged closely related sequences. Alignment of CDR3 sequences to IMGT reference sequences was used to assign V, D and J gene segments. For a sequence to be retained, at least a six-nucleotide match to both a V gene segment and a J gene segment was required. A rearrangement was called productive if the CDR3 had no stop codons and remained in frame with V and J, and every other rearrangement was called non-productive. CDR3 was defined by IMGT convention, running from the second conserved V-encoded cysteine to the conserved J-encoded phenylalanine. The earlier analysis of roughly 590 of the donors excluded sequences that lacked an unambiguous match to a single V gene segment. An earlier analysis of a few hundred of the donors called V segments functional above 56.7% productive rearrangements and segregating when the between-donor standard deviation exceeded 5%. A statistical classification framework was built for diagnosing cytomegalovirus status from the catalog of TCR beta chain sequences. V and J gene assignment, in a later analysis, came from comparing TCR nucleotide sequences with IMGT/GENE-DB human TR gene sequences. The TCRdist pipeline was used in a later analysis to assign CDR3 sequences and most-parsimonious VDJ recombination scenarios. In a later analysis, each TCR beta chain was defined by its CDR3 amino acid sequence together with its V-gene family, and reads lacking a unique V-gene family were excluded. To address suspected cross-contamination and a sequencing artifact, a later analysis removed around 590 highly shared, low-generation-probability nucleotide sequences. A later analysis calculated a clonal expansion index for each public chain from normalized within-repertoire ranks of inferred template counts. A later analysis computed generation probabilities with a VDJ recombination model fitted to out-of-frame rearrangements, and checked the results against IGoR. A later analysis scored TCR-TCR, TCR-HLA and TCR-CMV co-occurrence with hypergeometric tests, applying a repertoire-size bias correction to TCR pairs. To estimate false discovery rates, a later analysis permuted the HLA or CMV assignments 20 times. In a later analysis, co-occurring TCRs were grouped with DBSCAN, and TCRdist sequence similarity was added when clustering was performed within HLA-allele-positive subsets. Repertoires with fewer than 30,000 or more than 120,000 public chains were left out of co-occurrence clustering, as were about five repertoires with anomalous nucleotide sharing. The table comes from immuneACCESS by way of TCRdb, which keeps in-frame sequences with V and J called. Part of the clones is missing from these tables; in studies checked, under half for an unresolved V gene and the rest for unknown reasons. That table supplies the V and J calls and clone size; D and trimming were determined from the DNA. This sample holds 170,000 or so clones; 75% to 85% were observed only once. The ten largest make up 6% to 7.5% of the sample.

This clone was counted a few times. There is no known antigen for this receptor. No per-base quality is available; no much larger clone lies one base away. The cohort was made up of several hundred healthy bone marrow donors. Cohort members were all nominally healthy when sampled, although unrecorded immune exposures were likely present. The donor tested CMV seropositive and was one of the 289 seropositive cohort members. A peripheral blood sample was provided by each donor, and peripheral blood mononuclear cells were used for TCR beta sequencing. Genomic DNA extraction from the blood cell samples was performed with the Qiagen DNeasy Blood Extraction Kit.

This TCR derives from a man in his thirties or forties in good health and CMV-seropositive. This chain joins TRBV5-1 to TRBJ2-1, and TRBD2 matches 10 of the central bases. Source material: PBMCs. CDR3 loop: CASSLTSGMSSYNEQFF. The base sequence is TGCGCCAGCAGCTTGACTAGCGGGATGAGCTCCTACAATGAGCAGTTCTTC. With the portions outside the CDR3 filled from the reference TRBV5-1 and TRBJ2-1 genes, the complete variable region becomes KAGVTQTPRYLIKTRGQQVTLSCSPISGHRSVSWYQQTPGQGLQFLFEYFSETQRNKGNFPGRFSGRQFSNSRSEMNVSTLELGDSALYLCASSLTSGMSSYNEQFFGPGTRLTVL.